This TCR beta chain was recorded in a study of T cell changes during pregnancy in multiple sclerosis. The repertoire was sequenced with immunoSEQ multiplex PCR; TCRdb's copy has only in-frame clones and lacks some. The top ten hold more than 1.5% of the sample, which has some 110,000 clones, around 90% seen once. Sequenced here: peripheral blood, sampled in the third trimester of pregnancy. The sequence was obtained from a female donor with multiple sclerosis, enrolled in a pregnancy study.

The CDR3 coding sequence is TGTGCCAGCAGCTTAGCTGCAACTAATGAAAAACTGTTTTTT. Translated, it gives CASSLAATNEKLFF. The chain carries TRBV6-5 and TRBJ1-4; no definite D call. V was shortened by 6 bases and J by 0 bases, with 8 bases between the two germline ends. Per germline, CDR1 MNHEY and CDR2 SVGAGI. CDR3 length equals 14 residues.